The 25 T cell receptor beta chains below were found in one sample sequenced in a study of low-dose radiotherapy and immunotherapy resistance in tumors. First-strand cDNA used TRAV- and TRBV-specific primers, covering alpha and beta chains. A constant-region primer paired with the V-primer adapter amplified TCRs over about 19 PCR cycles. Each CDR3 protein gets one entry after TCRdb re-called the reads with MiXCR. This repertoire shows some 7,400 distinct CDR3 sequences, approximately 57% found once; its top ten account for approximately 8.4%. The receptors were gathered from a human donor with advanced metastatic prostate, ovarian, gallbladder or colorectal cancer (not recorded which). This table probably holds off-target reads from a library built for another chain.

This clonotype was seen only a few times. The CDR3, as DNA: TGTGCCAGCAGCAGGGACAGGGCCTCTGGAAACACCATATATTTT. Amino acid sequence: CASSRDRASGNTIYF. V is TRBV7-2 and J is TRBJ1-3, with TRBD1 matching over 9 bases. Germline CDR1 reads SGHTA; CDR2 reads FQGNSA. CDR3 size: 15 residues. Trimming took 5 bases from V and 0 from J; bases not matched to a gene: 2.

This clonotype is large within its sample. J is TRBJ1-6 and V is TRBV6-1; D is unresolved. CDR1 is MNHNS, CDR2 SASEGT, per germline. Trimming took 3 bases from V and 10 from J, leaving 13 bases between them. The CDR3 totals 14 residues. The CDR3 DNA is TGTGCCAGCAGTGAGGATCAGCTCGCCTCACCCCTCCACTTT. It is translated as CASSEDQLASPLHF.

The chain links TRBV27 to TRBJ1-1; D gene unclear. This CDR3 has 15 residues. In germline, CDR1 is MNHEY, CDR2 SMNVEV (reference sequence). The germline V and J ends were trimmed by 3 bases and 5 bases, with 16 bases remaining between them. CDR3 residues: CASSFGLRGKTEAFF. In nucleotides, the CDR3 is TGTGCCAGCAGTTTCGGATTGCGGGGAAAGACTGAAGCTTTCTTT.

The genes are TRBV28 and TRBJ2-3; TRBD1 or TRBD2 may be the D gene (6 bases each). Germline V gene lookup returns CDR1 MDHEN and CDR2 SYDVKM. Trimming shortened V by 5 bases and J by 2 bases, and 17 bases separated the two germline ends. This CDR3 contains 16 residues. CDR3 sequence (DNA): TGTGCCAGCAGTGGGGGCTCGGGGGTACTCACAGATACGCAGTATTTT. This encodes CASSGGSGVLTDTQYF.

The V and J genes are TRBV19 and TRBJ2-1, with D possibly TRBD1 on 6 matching bases. The CDR3 runs 15 residues. Germline CDR1 and CDR2: LNHDA and SQIVND (reference sequence). V was trimmed by 5 bases and J by 1 base, leaving 12 bases between them. The CDR3: CASSVTGYSYNEQFF. For the CDR3, the DNA is TGTGCCAGTAGTGTGACAGGTTATTCCTACAATGAGCAGTTCTTC.

The chain couples TRBV28 to TRBJ2-7, with D possibly matching TRBD2 (5 bases). CDR1 and CDR2 (germline): MDHEN, SYDVKM. The CDR3 totals 20 residues. V gave up 6 bases and J gave up 2 bases, with 32 bases separating them. CDR3 nucleotides: TGTGCCAGCAGCCATCCGACCGACCGCGGAACTAGGCGAACCGCCTACGAGCAGTACTTC. As protein: CASSHPTDRGTRRTAYEQYF.

This clonotype was recorded once. This is likely a read error, given that the CDR3 carries no conserved phenylalanine or tryptophan at its end. The V gene is TRBV7-2, the J gene TRBJ2-7, with 7 bases aligning to TRBD2. CDR1 and CDR2 (germline): SGHTA, FQGNSA. J lost 2 bases, V lost 5 bases, and 18 bases had no gene match. The CDR3 totals 18 residues. CDR3 bases: TGTGCCAGCAGCAGGACCCCTCCCCGTGGGGGGAGGGCCTACGAGCAGTACTCC. Its translation: CASSRTPPRGGRAYEQYS.

V and J are TRBV28 and TRBJ2-7, with D hard to call. V gave up 2 bases and J gave up 5 bases, with 10 bases separating them. Germline CDR1 is MDHEN and CDR2 is SYDVKM. The CDR3 spans 13 residues. CDR3 region: CASSLPQTDEQYF. CDR3 coding DNA: TGTGCCAGCAGTTTACCTCAGACGGACGAGCAGTACTTC.

There are a few counts of this clonotype. The chain couples TRBV2 to TRBJ2-1; D is ambiguous. Looked up from germline, CDR1 is SNHLY and CDR2 is FYNNEI. This CDR3 is 14 amino acids long. V was shortened by 9 bases and J by 5 bases, with 17 bases between the two germline ends. CDR3 sequence reads: CASTQQLLNNEQFF. The DNA of the CDR3 is TGTGCCAGTACGCAGCAATTGCTAAACAATGAGCAGTTCTTC.

A remark on this clonotype: Relative to the germline gene, one junction end is altered; a read error may explain this. The chain recombines TRBV27 with TRBJ2-2; TRBD2 agrees at 7 bases. CDR3 length: 18 amino acids. The V gene's germline CDR1 is MNHEY and CDR2 SMNVEV (reference sequence). This chain's CDR3 is CAGSSYSASGLNTGELFF. The CDR3 DNA reads TGTGCCGGCAGTTCCTACTCAGCTAGCGGTTTGAACACCGGGGAGCTGTTTTTT.

This rearrangement joins TRBV11-2 to TRBJ2-5; 7 bases map to TRBD1. The CDR3 length is 17 residues. Trimming took 0 bases from V and 7 from J; bases not matched to a gene: 14. In germline, CDR1 is SGHAT, CDR2 FQNNGV. The CDR3 reads CASSLEYGEIPGGTQYF. The CDR3 DNA is TGTGCCAGCAGCTTAGAGTATGGAGAGATCCCAGGGGGGACCCAGTACTTC.

The chain combines TRBV18 with TRBJ1-4; D remains ambiguous. This CDR3 comprises 15 residues. CDR1 is KGHSH, CDR2 LQKENI, per germline. Trimming left V 2 bases short and J 0 bases short, with 7 bases between. CDR3 coding DNA: TGTGCCAGCTCACCAAGGACTGCAACTAATGAAAAACTGTTTTTT. It encodes CASSPRTATNEKLFF.

The J gene is TRBJ2-7, the V gene TRBV24-1, with unresolved D. Germline V gene data show CDR1 as KGHDR and CDR2 as SFDVKD. The V end was cut by 0 bases, the J end by 7 bases, with 15 bases between. The CDR3 sequence is 15 residues long. In nucleotides, the CDR3 is TGTGCCACCAGTGATTTGCAGGATCCAAGACGGGAGCAGTACTTC. Its protein product is CATSDLQDPRREQYF.

This clonotype was picked up a small number of times. This chain joins TRBV5-1 and TRBJ2-7, with 10 bases aligning to TRBD2. CDR1 is SGHRS, CDR2 YFSETQ, per germline. Trimming removed 4 bases from V and 2 bases from J; junction bases left unmatched: 3. The CDR3 runs to 14 residues. The DNA of the CDR3 is TGCGCCAGCAGCCCCGGGACTAGCGCCTACGAGCAGTACTTC. Its protein product is CASSPGTSAYEQYF.

This chain joins TRBV4-2 and TRBJ1-6; perhaps TRBD1 as D (5 bases). The ends were cut back, 0 bases at V and 6 bases at J, with 12 bases in the middle. The CDR3 has 16 residues. CDR1 and CDR2 (germline): LGHNA, YNFKEQ. The CDR3 DNA follows: TGTGCCAGCAGCCAAGATCGGGGCACGGGTAATTCACCCCTCCACTTT. It translates to CASSQDRGTGNSPLHF.

V usage is TRBV7-2 and J usage is TRBJ2-1, with 11 positions matching TRBD1. The CDR3 runs 15 residues. Germline CDR1 is SGHTA and CDR2 is FQGNSA. The V segment lost 4 bases and the J segment 4 bases; nucleotides outside the gene matches: 3. The CDR3 DNA follows: TGTGCCAGCAGCTCCGGGACAGGGGGGTACAATGAGCAGTTCTTC. Its translation: CASSSGTGGYNEQFF.

V is TRBV18 and J is TRBJ2-1, with 7 bases matching TRBD2. The length of the CDR3 is 17 residues. The germline V gene encodes CDR1 KGHSH and CDR2 LQKENI. Trimming cost V 3 bases and J 0 bases; bases outside gene matches: 8. The CDR3 loop reads CASSPLAEASSYNEQFF. CDR3 DNA: TGTGCCAGCTCACCTCTAGCGGAGGCCAGCTCCTACAATGAGCAGTTCTTC.

The chain employs TRBV29-1 and TRBJ2-3; no clear D gene. Germline values: CDR1 SQVTM, CDR2 ANQGSEA. Trimming took 0 bases from V and 10 from J, leaving 11 bases between them. The CDR3 spans 12 residues. The CDR3 sequence: CSVEEQRQSQYF. For the CDR3, the DNA is TGCAGCGTTGAAGAACAGAGACAATCGCAGTATTTT.

The CDR3 spells CASSQGRSGGTDTQYF. CDR3 bases: TGTGCCAGCAGCCAAGGGCGAAGCGGGGGCACAGATACGCAGTATTTT. The V call is TRBV4-2, the J call TRBJ2-3; 7 positions agree with TRBD2. CDR3 length: 16 residues. Germline assignment: CDR1 LGHNA and CDR2 YNFKEQ. J was trimmed by 1 base and V by 1 base; bases with no gene match: 5.

V and J are TRBV28 and TRBJ1-2, with D tentatively TRBD1 (6 bases). This CDR3 has 14 amino acids. The germline V gene encodes CDR1 MDHEN and CDR2 SYDVKM. As DNA, the CDR3 is TGTGCTGTCAAGCTCGGTCAGGGGAACTATGGCTACACCTTC. Encoded protein: CAVKLGQGNYGYTF.

This chain links TRBV19 with TRBJ1-1; TRBD1 agrees at 10 bases. The CDR3 loop spans 15 amino acids. Germline values: CDR1 LNHDA, CDR2 SQIVND (reference sequence). Trimming at V came to 5 bases and at J to 1 base, leaving 4 bases not matched to a gene. CDR3 DNA sequence: TGTGCCAGTAGTGATGGGGACAGGGGGAACACTGAAGCTTTCTTT. Amino acids: CASSDGDRGNTEAFF.

In its sample, this clonotype was seen once. The chain employs TRBV6-6 and TRBJ2-2; D is undetermined. The ends were cut back, 6 bases at V and 6 bases at J, with 11 bases in the middle. The CDR3 runs to 13 residues. Germline-derived CDR1 and CDR2 are MNHNY and SVGAGI (reference sequence). This chain's CDR3 is CASRFQDPGELFF. In nucleotides, the CDR3 is TGTGCCAGCAGATTCCAGGATCCCGGGGAGCTGTTTTTT.

V and J are TRBV28 and TRBJ2-3, with D possibly matching TRBD2 (6 bases). This CDR3 contains 16 residues. V gave up 5 bases and J gave up 1 base, with 16 bases separating them. Germline V gene lookup returns CDR1 MDHEN and CDR2 SYDVKM. The CDR3 reads CASSRSGGWGTDTQYF. The CDR3 DNA is TGTGCCAGCAGTCGATCCGGGGGTTGGGGCACAGATACGCAGTATTTT.

The V gene is TRBV28, the J gene TRBJ2-5, with a possible D match to TRBD2 (5 bases). CDR1 is MDHEN, CDR2 SYDVKM, per germline. Between the trimmed V and J ends, which lost 7 bases and 2 bases, there was a span of 14 bases. The CDR3 is 14 residues long. The CDR3 region has the DNA TGTGCCAGCAAATCCAGCGGTACTCAAGAGACCCAGTACTTC. Its translation is CASKSSGTQETQYF.

The genes are TRBV19 and TRBJ1-1; possible D gene TRBD1, 6 bases. This CDR3 is 15 amino acids long. CDR1 is LNHDA, CDR2 SQIVND, per germline (reference sequence). Trimming removed 5 bases from V and 1 base from J, with 14 bases in between. For the CDR3, the DNA is TGTGCCAGTAGTTCACAGGGAAAGTGGAACACTGAAGCTTTCTTT. This gives the protein CASSSQGKWNTEAFF.